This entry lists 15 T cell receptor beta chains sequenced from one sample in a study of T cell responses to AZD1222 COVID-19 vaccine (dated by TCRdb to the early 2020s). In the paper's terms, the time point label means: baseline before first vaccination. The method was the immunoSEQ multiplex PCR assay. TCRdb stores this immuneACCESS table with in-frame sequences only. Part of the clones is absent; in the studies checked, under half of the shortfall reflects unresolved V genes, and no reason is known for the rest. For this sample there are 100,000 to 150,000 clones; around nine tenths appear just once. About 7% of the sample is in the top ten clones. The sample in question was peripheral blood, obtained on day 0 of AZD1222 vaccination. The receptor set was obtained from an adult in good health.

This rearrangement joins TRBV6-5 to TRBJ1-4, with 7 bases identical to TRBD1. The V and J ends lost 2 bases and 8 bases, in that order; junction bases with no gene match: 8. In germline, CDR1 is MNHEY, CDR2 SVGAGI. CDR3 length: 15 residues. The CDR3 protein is CASSYRTGTAEKLFF. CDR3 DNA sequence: TGTGCCAGCAGTTACCGCACCGGGACAGCCGAAAAACTGTTTTTT.

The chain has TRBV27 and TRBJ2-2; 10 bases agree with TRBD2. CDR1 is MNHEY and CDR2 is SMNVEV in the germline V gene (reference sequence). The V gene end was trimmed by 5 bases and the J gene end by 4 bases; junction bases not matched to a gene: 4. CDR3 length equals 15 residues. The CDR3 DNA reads TGTGCCAGCAGTAGACTAGCGGGCGGCACCGGGGAGCTGTTTTTT. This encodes CASSRLAGGTGELFF.

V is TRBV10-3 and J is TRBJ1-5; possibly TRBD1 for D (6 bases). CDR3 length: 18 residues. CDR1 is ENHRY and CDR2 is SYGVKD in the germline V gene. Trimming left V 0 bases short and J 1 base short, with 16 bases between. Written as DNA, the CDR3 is TGTGCCATCAGTGAGTCCCCCCCCGGACAGTCCAGCAATCAGCCCCAGCATTTT. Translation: CAISESPPGQSSNQPQHF.

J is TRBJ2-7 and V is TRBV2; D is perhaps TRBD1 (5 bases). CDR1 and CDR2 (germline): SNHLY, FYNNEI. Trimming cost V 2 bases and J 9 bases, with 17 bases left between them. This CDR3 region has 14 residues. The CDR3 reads CASSEQGGLRGQYF. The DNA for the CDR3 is TGTGCCAGCAGTGAACAGGGCGGATTACGTGGGCAGTACTTC.

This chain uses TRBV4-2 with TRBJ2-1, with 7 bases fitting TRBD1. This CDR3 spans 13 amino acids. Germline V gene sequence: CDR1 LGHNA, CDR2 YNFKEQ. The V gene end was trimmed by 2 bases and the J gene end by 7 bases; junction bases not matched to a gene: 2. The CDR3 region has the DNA TGTGCCAGCAGCCAAAGACAGGGAAATGAGCAGTTCTTC. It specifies CASSQRQGNEQFF.

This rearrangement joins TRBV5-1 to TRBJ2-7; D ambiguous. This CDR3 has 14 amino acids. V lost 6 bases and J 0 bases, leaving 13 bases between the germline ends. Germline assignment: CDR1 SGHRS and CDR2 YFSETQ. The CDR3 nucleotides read TGCGCCAGCACGCGGTCCCTCAGCTCCTACGAGCAGTACTTC. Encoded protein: CASTRSLSSYEQYF.

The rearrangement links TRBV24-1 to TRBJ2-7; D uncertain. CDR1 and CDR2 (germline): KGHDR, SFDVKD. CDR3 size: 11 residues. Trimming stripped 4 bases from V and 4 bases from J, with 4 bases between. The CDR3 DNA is TGTGCCACCAGTGAGGGTTACGAGCAGTACTTC. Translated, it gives CATSEGYEQYF.

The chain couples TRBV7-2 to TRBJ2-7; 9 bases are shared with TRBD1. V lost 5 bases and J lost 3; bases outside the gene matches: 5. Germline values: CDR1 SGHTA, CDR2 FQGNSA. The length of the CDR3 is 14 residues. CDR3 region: CASSSYRGLYEQYF. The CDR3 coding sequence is TGTGCCAGCAGCAGCTACAGGGGGCTCTACGAGCAGTACTTC.

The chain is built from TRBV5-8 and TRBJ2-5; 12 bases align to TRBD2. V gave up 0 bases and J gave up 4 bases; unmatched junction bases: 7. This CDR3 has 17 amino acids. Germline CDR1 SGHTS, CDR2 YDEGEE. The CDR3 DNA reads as TGTGCCAGCAGCTTGGCGAGACTAGCGGGAGAGGGAGAGACCCAGTACTTC. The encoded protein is CASSLARLAGEGETQYF. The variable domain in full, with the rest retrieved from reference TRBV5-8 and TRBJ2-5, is EAGVTQSPTHLIKTRGQQATLRCSPISGHTSVYWYQQALGLGLQFLLWYDEGEERNRGNFPPRFSGRQFPNYSSELNVNALELEDSALYLCASSLARLAGEGETQYFGPGTRLLVL.

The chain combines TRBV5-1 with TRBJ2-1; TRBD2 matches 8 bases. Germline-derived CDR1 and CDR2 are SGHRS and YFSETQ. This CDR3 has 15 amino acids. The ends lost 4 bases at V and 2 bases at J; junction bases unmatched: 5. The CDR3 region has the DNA TGCGCCAGCAGCCGGGGGGGAGGTACCTACAATGAGCAGTTCTTC. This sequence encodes CASSRGGGTYNEQFF.

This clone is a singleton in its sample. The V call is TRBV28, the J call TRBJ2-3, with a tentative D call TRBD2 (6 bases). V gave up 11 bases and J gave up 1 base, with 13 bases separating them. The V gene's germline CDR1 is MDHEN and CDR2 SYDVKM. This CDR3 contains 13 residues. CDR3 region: CAGARGGTDTQYF. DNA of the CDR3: TGTGCCGGGGCGCGGGGAGGCACAGATACGCAGTATTTT.

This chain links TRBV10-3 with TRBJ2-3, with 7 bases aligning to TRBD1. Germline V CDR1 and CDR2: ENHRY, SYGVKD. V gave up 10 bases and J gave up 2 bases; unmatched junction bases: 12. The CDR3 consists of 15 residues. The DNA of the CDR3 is TGTGCCACCGGAGACAGACAGGGTTCCACAGATACGCAGTATTTT. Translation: CATGDRQGSTDTQYF.

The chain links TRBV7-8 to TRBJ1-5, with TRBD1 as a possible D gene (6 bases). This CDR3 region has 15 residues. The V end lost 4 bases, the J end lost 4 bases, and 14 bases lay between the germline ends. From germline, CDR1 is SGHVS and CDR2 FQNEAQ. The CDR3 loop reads CASSSQRTANQPQHF. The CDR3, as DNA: TGTGCCAGCAGCTCTCAACGGACAGCAAATCAGCCCCAGCATTTT.

CDR3 nucleotides: TGTGCCAGCAGCTTGGGCGCCCGCTACGAGCAGTACTTC. Encoded protein: CASSLGARYEQYF. This chain uses TRBV5-6 with TRBJ2-7; D unclear. Germline V CDR1 and CDR2: SGHDT, YYEEEE. The V end lost 0 bases, the J end lost 3 bases, and 7 bases lay between the germline ends. CDR3 length: 13 residues.

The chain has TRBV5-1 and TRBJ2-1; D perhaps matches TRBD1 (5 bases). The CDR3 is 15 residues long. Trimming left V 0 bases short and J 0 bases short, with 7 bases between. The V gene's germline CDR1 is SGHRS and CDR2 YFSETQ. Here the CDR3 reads CASSLVQDSYNEQFF. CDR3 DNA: TGCGCCAGCAGCTTGGTACAGGACTCCTACAATGAGCAGTTCTTC.